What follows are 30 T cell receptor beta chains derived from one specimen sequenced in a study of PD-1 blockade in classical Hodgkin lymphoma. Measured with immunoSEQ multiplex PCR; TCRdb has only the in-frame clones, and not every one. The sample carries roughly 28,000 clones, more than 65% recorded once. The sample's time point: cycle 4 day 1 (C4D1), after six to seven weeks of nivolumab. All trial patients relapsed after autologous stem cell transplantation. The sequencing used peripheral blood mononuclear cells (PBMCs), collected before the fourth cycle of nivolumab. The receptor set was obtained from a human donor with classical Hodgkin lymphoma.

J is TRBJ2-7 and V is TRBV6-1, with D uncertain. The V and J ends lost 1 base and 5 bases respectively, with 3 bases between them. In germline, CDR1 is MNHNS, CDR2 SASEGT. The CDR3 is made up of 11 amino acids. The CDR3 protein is CASSEGNEQYF. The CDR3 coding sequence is TGTGCCAGCAGTGAAGGAAACGAGCAGTACTTC.

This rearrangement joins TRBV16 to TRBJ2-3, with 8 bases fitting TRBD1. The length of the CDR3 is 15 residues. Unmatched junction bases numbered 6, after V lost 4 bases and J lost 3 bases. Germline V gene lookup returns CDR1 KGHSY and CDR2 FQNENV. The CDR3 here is CASSPPGQATDTQYF. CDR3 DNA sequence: TGTGCCAGCAGCCCGCCGGGACAGGCTACAGATACGCAGTATTTT.

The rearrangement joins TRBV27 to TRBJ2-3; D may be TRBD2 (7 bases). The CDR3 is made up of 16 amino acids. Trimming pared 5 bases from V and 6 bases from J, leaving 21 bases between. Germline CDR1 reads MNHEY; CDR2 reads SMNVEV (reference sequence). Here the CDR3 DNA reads TGTGCCAGCAGTGAGGGGGTAAGGGAGGGGAGGGATACGCAGTATTTT. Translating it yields CASSEGVREGRDTQYF.

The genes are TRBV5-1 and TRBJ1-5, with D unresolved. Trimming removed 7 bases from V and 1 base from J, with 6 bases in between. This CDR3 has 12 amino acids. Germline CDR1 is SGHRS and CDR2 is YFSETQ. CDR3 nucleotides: TGCGCCAGCCCTGAGAGCAATCAGCCCCAGCATTTT. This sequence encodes CASPESNQPQHF.

The CDR3 region has the DNA TGTGCCAGCCAGACGGGACCCCCAGAGACCCAGTACTTC. Translation gives CASQTGPPETQYF. This sequence joins TRBV7-2 and TRBJ2-5; possibly TRBD1 or TRBD2 for D (5 bases each). This CDR3 is built from 13 residues. The germline gives CDR1 SGHTA, CDR2 FQGNSA. V shed 8 bases and J shed 4 bases, with 14 bases lying between them.

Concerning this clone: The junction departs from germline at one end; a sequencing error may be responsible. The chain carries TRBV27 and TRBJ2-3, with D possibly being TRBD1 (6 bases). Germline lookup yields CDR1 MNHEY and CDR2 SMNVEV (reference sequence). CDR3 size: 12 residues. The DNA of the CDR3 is TGTGTCAGCAGGGGAAACGCTAATACGCAGTATTTT. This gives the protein CVSRGNANTQYF.

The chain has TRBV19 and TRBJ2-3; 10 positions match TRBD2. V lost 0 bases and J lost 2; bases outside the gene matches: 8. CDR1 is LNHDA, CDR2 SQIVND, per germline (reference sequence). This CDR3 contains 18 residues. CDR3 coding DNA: TGTGCCAGTAGTATAGATAAAAAGGGACTAGCGTACACAGATACGCAGTATTTT. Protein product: CASSIDKKGLAYTDTQYF.

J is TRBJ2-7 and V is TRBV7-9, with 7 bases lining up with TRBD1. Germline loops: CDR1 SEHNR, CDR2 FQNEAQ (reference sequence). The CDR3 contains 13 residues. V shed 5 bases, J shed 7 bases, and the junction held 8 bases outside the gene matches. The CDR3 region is CASSPRGQTEQYF. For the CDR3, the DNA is TGTGCCAGCAGCCCCCGGGGACAGACTGAGCAGTACTTC.

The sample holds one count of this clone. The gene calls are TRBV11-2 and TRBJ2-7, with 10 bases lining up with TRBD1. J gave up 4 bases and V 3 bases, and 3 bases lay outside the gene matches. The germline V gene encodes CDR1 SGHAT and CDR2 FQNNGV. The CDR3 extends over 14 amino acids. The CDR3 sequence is CASSLGQGWYEQYF. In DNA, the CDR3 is TGTGCCAGCAGCTTGGGACAGGGGTGGTACGAGCAGTACTTC.

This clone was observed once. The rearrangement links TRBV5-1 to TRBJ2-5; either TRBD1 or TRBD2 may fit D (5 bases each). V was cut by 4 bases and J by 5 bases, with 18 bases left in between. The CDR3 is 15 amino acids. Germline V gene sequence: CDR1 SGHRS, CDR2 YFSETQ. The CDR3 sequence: CASSKTPGASETQYF. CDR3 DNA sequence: TGCGCCAGCAGCAAAACTCCCGGGGCCTCGGAGACCCAGTACTTC. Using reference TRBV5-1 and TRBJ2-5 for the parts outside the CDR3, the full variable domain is KAGVTQTPRYLIKTRGQQVTLSCSPISGHRSVSWYQQTPGQGLQFLFEYFSETQRNKGNFPGRFSGRQFSNSRSEMNVSTLELGDSALYLCASSKTPGASETQYFGPGTRLLVL.

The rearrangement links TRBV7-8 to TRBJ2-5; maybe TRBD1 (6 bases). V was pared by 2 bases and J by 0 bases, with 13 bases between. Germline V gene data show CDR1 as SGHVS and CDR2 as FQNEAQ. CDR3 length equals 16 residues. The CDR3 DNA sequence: TGTGCCAGCAGCTTAACGAGAGGACAGCACCAAGAGACCCAGTACTTC. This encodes CASSLTRGQHQETQYF.

The CDR3 DNA reads TGTGCCAGCAGGAGTGACGGCTATGGCTACACCTTC. Amino acid sequence: CASRSDGYGYTF. The chain links TRBV6-4 to TRBJ1-2, with D unresolved. The CDR3 runs 12 residues. V was cut by 6 bases and J by 4 bases, with 9 bases left in between. Looked up from germline, CDR1 is MRHNA and CDR2 is SNTAGT.

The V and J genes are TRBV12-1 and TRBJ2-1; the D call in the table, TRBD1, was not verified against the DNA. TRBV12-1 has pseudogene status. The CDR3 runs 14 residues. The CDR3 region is CASSSTNRVLGQFF. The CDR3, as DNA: TGTGCCAGCAGCTCTACCAACAGGGTACTTGGGCAGTTCTTC.

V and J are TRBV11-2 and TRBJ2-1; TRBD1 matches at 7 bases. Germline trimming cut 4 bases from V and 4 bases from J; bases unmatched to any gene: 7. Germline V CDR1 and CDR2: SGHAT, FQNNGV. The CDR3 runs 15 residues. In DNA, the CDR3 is TGTGCCAGCAGCTCCTCGGTCAGGGGGTACAATGAGCAGTTCTTC. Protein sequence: CASSSSVRGYNEQFF.

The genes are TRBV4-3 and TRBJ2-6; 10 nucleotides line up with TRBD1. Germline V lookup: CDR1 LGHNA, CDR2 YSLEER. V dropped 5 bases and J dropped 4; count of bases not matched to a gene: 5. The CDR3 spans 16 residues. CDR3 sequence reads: CASSWDRGAGANVLTF. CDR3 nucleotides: TGCGCCAGCAGCTGGGACAGGGGTGCCGGGGCCAACGTCCTGACTTTC.

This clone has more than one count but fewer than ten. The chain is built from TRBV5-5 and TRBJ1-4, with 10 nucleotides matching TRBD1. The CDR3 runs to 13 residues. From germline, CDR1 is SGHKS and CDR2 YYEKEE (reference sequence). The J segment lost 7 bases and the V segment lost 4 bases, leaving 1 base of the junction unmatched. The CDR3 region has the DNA TGTGCCAGCAGCGGGGACAGGGGTGAAAAACTGTTTTTT. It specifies CASSGDRGEKLFF.

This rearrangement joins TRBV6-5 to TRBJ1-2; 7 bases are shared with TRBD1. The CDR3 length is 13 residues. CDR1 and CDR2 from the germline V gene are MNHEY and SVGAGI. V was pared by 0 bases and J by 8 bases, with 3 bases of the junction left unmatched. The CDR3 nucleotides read TGTGCCAGCAGTTACTCCGCAGGGGGAGGCTACACCTTC. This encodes CASSYSAGGGYTF.

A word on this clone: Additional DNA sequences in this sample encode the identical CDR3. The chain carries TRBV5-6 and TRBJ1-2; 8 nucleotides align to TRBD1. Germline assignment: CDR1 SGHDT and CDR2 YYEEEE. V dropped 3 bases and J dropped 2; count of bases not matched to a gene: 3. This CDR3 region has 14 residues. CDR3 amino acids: CASSSGQANYGYTF. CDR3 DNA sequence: TGTGCCAGCAGCTCGGGACAGGCAAACTATGGCTACACCTTC.

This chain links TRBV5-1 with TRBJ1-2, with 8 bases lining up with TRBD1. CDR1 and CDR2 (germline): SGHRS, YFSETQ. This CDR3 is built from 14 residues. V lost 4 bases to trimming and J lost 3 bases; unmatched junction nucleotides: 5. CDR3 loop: CASSTSTGDYGYTF. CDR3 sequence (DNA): TGCGCCAGCAGCACCTCGACAGGGGACTATGGCTACACCTTC. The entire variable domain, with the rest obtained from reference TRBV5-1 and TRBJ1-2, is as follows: KAGVTQTPRYLIKTRGQQVTLSCSPISGHRSVSWYQQTPGQGLQFLFEYFSETQRNKGNFPGRFSGRQFSNSRSEMNVSTLELGDSALYLCASSTSTGDYGYTFGSGTRLTVV.

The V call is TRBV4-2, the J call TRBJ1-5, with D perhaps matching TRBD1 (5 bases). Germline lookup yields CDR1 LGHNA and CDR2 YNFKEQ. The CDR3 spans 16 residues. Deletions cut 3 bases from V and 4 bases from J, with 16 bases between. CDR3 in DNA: TGTGCCAGCAGCCATTCTTACAGGTCCCCTAATCAGCCCCAGCATTTT. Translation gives CASSHSYRSPNQPQHF.

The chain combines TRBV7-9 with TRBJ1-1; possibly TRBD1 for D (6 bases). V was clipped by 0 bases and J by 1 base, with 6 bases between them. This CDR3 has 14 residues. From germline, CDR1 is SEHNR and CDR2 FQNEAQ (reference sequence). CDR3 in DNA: TGTGCCAGCAGCTTAGCAGGGGGGAACACTGAAGCTTTCTTT. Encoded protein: CASSLAGGNTEAFF.

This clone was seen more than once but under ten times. The CDR3 sequence: CAISESRADNEAFF. The DNA of the CDR3 is TGTGCCATCAGTGAGTCCCGGGCAGATAATGAAGCTTTCTTT. V and J are TRBV10-3 and TRBJ1-1; D unclear. Germline CDR1 and CDR2: ENHRY and SYGVKD. Trimming pared 0 bases from V and 7 bases from J, leaving 12 bases between. CDR3 length equals 14 residues.

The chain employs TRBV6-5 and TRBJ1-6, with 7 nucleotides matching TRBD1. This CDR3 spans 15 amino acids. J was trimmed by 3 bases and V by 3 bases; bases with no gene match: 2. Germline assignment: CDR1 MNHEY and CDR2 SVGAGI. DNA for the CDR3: TGTGCCAGCAGTTATAGACAGGGCTATAATTCACCCCTCCACTTT. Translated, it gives CASSYRQGYNSPLHF.

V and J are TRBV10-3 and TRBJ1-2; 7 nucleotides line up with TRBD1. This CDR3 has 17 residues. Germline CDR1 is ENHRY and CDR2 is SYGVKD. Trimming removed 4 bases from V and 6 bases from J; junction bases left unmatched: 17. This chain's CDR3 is CAISVTLRPGTADGYTF. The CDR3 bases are TGTGCCATCAGTGTGACCCTGAGGCCCGGGACAGCAGATGGCTACACCTTC.

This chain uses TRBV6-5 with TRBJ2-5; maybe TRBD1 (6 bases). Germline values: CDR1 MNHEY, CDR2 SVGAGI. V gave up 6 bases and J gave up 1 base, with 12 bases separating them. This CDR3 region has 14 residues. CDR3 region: CASRDTGSQETQYF. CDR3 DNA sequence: TGTGCCAGCAGAGACACAGGGTCCCAAGAGACCCAGTACTTC.

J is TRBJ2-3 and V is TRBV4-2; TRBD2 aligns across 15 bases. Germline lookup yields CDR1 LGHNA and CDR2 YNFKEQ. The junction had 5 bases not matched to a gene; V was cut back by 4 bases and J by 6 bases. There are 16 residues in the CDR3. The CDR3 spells CASSPLGTSGGDTQYF. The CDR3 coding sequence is TGTGCCAGCAGCCCCCTGGGGACTAGCGGGGGGGATACGCAGTATTTT.

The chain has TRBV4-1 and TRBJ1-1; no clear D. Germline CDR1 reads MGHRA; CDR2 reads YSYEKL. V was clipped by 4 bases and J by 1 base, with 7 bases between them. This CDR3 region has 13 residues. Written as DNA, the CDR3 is TGCGCCAGCAGCCGGGGTCAGAACACTGAAGCTTTCTTT. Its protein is CASSRGQNTEAFF.

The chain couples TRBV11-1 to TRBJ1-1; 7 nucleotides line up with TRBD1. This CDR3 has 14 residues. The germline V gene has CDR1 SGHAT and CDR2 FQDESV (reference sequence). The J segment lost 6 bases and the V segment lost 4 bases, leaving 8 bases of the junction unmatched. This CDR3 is CASSYITGVPEAFF. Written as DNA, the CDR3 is TGTGCCAGCAGCTACATAACAGGGGTTCCTGAAGCTTTCTTT.

The CDR3 region has the DNA TGTGCCAGCAGCTTAGGCGACTACCAATCAACGGCCCAGTACTTC. Translating gives CASSLGDYQSTAQYF. The rearrangement links TRBV13 to TRBJ2-5; maybe TRBD2 (5 bases). Trimming took 0 bases from V and 9 from J, leaving 17 bases between them. CDR3 size: 15 residues. CDR1 is PRHDT and CDR2 is FYEKMQ in the germline V gene (reference sequence).

The CDR3 reads CASSKQGQGFYANTGELFF. The CDR3, as DNA: TGTGCCAGCAGCAAACAGGGACAGGGGTTTTACGCGAACACCGGGGAGCTGTTTTTT. The V and J genes are TRBV7-8 and TRBJ2-2; the match to TRBD1 covers 10 bases. The germline V gene has CDR1 SGHVS and CDR2 FQNEAQ. The CDR3 is 19 amino acids. Trimming at V came to 5 bases and at J to 0 bases, leaving 12 bases not matched to a gene.